A selection of T cell receptor beta chains follows, all from one sample in a study of blood T cells in healthy people across ages. TCRdb reanalysed the 5' RACE reads using MiXCR and keeps one entry per CDR3 protein. Of more than 700,000 distinct CDR3 sequences listed, less than 60% are singletons. The sample taken for sequencing was blood. The receptors derive from a man aged 80 or over in good health. Each CDR3 is given with its conserved first and last residue. Each record gives: D gene, J gene, V gene, clone size, CDR3 protein, CDR3 DNA. The D gene is left open where the match is weak. Clone size appears in some rows only: once, few, many, or a class for an expanded clone.

d_call: NA; j_call: TRBJ2-3; v_call: TRBV20-1; clone_size: NA; cdr3_aa: CSASRSSRDTQYF; cdr3_nt: TGCAGTGCAAGTCGGAGCTCCAGGGATACGCAGTATTTT
d_call: TRBD1; j_call: TRBJ1-5; v_call: TRBV28; clone_size: NA; cdr3_aa: CATTDREHQPQHF; cdr3_nt: TGTGCCACCACTGACAGGGAGCATCAGCCCCAGCATTTT
d_call: NA; j_call: TRBJ2-5; v_call: TRBV7-2; clone_size: NA; cdr3_aa: CASSFSGEVETQYF; cdr3_nt: TGTGCCAGCAGCTTCTCGGGGGAGGTTGAGACCCAGTACTTC
d_call: NA; j_call: TRBJ1-1; v_call: TRBV29-1; clone_size: NA; cdr3_aa: CSVRLNTEAFF; cdr3_nt: TGCAGTGTCAGGTTGAACACTGAAGCTTTCTTT
d_call: NA; j_call: TRBJ2-7; v_call: TRBV3-1; clone_size: many; cdr3_aa: CASSPSASYEQYF; cdr3_nt: TGTGCCAGCAGCCCCTCCGCCTCCTACGAGCAGTACTTC
d_call: TRBD2; j_call: TRBJ2-3; v_call: TRBV24-1; clone_size: many; cdr3_aa: CATSEASGAMSDTQYF; cdr3_nt: TGTGCCACCAGTGAAGCTAGCGGAGCGATGTCAGATACGCAGTATTTT
d_call: TRBD2; j_call: TRBJ2-4; v_call: TRBV6-1; clone_size: NA; cdr3_aa: CASNPPGLAGGPSIQYF; cdr3_nt: TGTGCCAGCAACCCACCGGGACTAGCGGGAGGGCCGAGCATTCAGTACTTC
d_call: NA; j_call: TRBJ1-2; v_call: TRBV20-1; clone_size: NA; cdr3_aa: CSARAGLGLGYTF; cdr3_nt: TGCAGTGCTAGGGCTGGCCTCGGGCTTGGCTACACCTTC
d_call: NA; j_call: TRBJ2-4; v_call: TRBV19; clone_size: once; cdr3_aa: CASSPLKSDIQYF; cdr3_nt: TGTGCCAGTAGTCCATTAAAGTCGGACATTCAGTACTTC
d_call: NA; j_call: TRBJ2-7; v_call: TRBV13; clone_size: NA; cdr3_aa: CASSVGERLYEQYF; cdr3_nt: TGTGCCAGCAGCGTCGGGGAGCGTCTTTACGAGCAGTACTTC
d_call: NA; j_call: TRBJ2-3; v_call: TRBV9; clone_size: many; cdr3_aa: CASSVGRYTDTQYF; cdr3_nt: TGTGCCAGCAGCGTAGGCAGATACACAGATACGCAGTATTTT
d_call: NA; j_call: TRBJ2-7; v_call: TRBV4-1; clone_size: once; cdr3_aa: CASSQEGADPYEQYF; cdr3_nt: TGCGCCAGCAGCCAAGAGGGGGCGGACCCCTACGAGCAGTACTTC
d_call: NA; j_call: TRBJ2-3; v_call: TRBV18; clone_size: NA; cdr3_aa: CASSPDTEDTDTQYF; cdr3_nt: TGTGCCAGCTCACCAGACACGGAAGACACAGATACGCAGTATTTT
d_call: NA; j_call: TRBJ2-1; v_call: TRBV24-1; clone_size: few; cdr3_aa: CATSDPTVAREFF; cdr3_nt: TGTGCCACCAGTGACCCTACGGTAGCACGGGAGTTCTTC
d_call: NA; j_call: TRBJ2-3; v_call: TRBV20-1; clone_size: few; cdr3_aa: CSARDPRLPTDPQYF; cdr3_nt: TGCAGTGCTAGAGATCCGAGACTACCCACAGATCCGCAGTATTTT
d_call: NA; j_call: TRBJ2-5; v_call: TRBV20-1; clone_size: NA; cdr3_aa: CSARPGTETQYF; cdr3_nt: TGCAGTGCTAGGCCAGGCACGGAGACCCAGTACTTC
d_call: NA; j_call: TRBJ2-3; v_call: TRBV10-3; clone_size: few; cdr3_aa: CAISEVEASTDTQYF; cdr3_nt: TGTGCCATCAGTGAAGTGGAAGCGTCCACAGATACGCAGTATTTT
d_call: TRBD1; j_call: TRBJ2-1; v_call: TRBV10-3; clone_size: few; cdr3_aa: CAISELGQGAGEQFF; cdr3_nt: TGTGCCATCAGTGAACTCGGACAGGGGGCCGGCGAGCAGTTCTTC
d_call: NA; j_call: TRBJ2-5; v_call: TRBV29-1; clone_size: few; cdr3_aa: CSVEDTGVGETQYF; cdr3_nt: TGCAGCGTTGAAGACACTGGGGTCGGAGAGACCCAGTACTTC
d_call: TRBD2; j_call: TRBJ2-7; v_call: TRBV3-1; clone_size: NA; cdr3_aa: CASSQGLAGTTYEQYF; cdr3_nt: TGTGCCAGCAGCCAAGGACTAGCGGGAACTACGTACGAGCAGTACTTC
d_call: TRBD2; j_call: TRBJ2-3; v_call: TRBV12-3/TRBV12-4; clone_size: NA; cdr3_aa: CASSPSGGAIDTQYF; cdr3_nt: TGCGCCAGCAGTCCAAGCGGGGGGGCCATTGATACGCAGTATTTT
d_call: NA; j_call: TRBJ2-1; v_call: TRBV3-1; clone_size: NA; cdr3_aa: CASTQGNNEQFF; cdr3_nt: TGTGCCAGCACACAGGGCAACAATGAGCAGTTCTTC
d_call: NA; j_call: TRBJ1-5; v_call: TRBV7-6; clone_size: NA; cdr3_aa: CASSLVGVISNQPQHF; cdr3_nt: TGTGCCAGCAGCTTAGTGGGGGTCATTAGCAATCAGCCCCAGCATTTT
d_call: NA; j_call: TRBJ2-7; v_call: TRBV15; clone_size: once; cdr3_aa: CATSRGYYEQYF; cdr3_nt: TGTGCCACCAGCAGAGGCTACTACGAGCAGTACTTC
d_call: TRBD1; j_call: TRBJ2-3; v_call: TRBV27; clone_size: NA; cdr3_aa: CASSGRVDRGSTDTQYF; cdr3_nt: TGTGCCAGCAGTGGGAGGGTGGACAGGGGGAGCACAGATACGCAGTATTTT
d_call: TRBD1; j_call: TRBJ2-1; v_call: TRBV19; clone_size: NA; cdr3_aa: CASSPGGGTGSYNEQFF; cdr3_nt: TGTGCCAGTAGCCCCGGTGGAGGGACAGGGTCCTACAATGAGCAGTTCTTC
d_call: NA; j_call: TRBJ2-1; v_call: TRBV20-1; clone_size: few; cdr3_aa: CSARAPGDEQFF; cdr3_nt: TGCAGTGCTAGAGCCCCGGGCGATGAGCAGTTCTTC
d_call: TRBD2; j_call: TRBJ2-1; v_call: TRBV20-1; clone_size: NA; cdr3_aa: CSAALAGVRDEQFF; cdr3_nt: TGCAGTGCCGCCCTAGCGGGAGTACGGGATGAGCAGTTCTTC
d_call: NA; j_call: TRBJ2-6; v_call: TRBV12-3/TRBV12-4; clone_size: NA; cdr3_aa: CASRPGASGANVLTF; cdr3_nt: TGTGCCAGCAGGCCGGGAGCCTCTGGGGCCAACGTCCTGACTTTC
d_call: TRBD1; j_call: TRBJ2-7; v_call: TRBV5-8; clone_size: NA; cdr3_aa: CASSLQGVRQYF; cdr3_nt: TGTGCCAGCAGCCTACAGGGGGTCCGGCAGTACTTC
d_call: TRBD2; j_call: TRBJ2-3; v_call: TRBV6-1; clone_size: NA; cdr3_aa: CASSGREGFTATQYF; cdr3_nt: TGTGCCAGCAGTGGGCGGGAGGGTTTCACAGCTACGCAGTATTTT
d_call: NA; j_call: TRBJ1-2; v_call: TRBV5-1; clone_size: NA; cdr3_aa: CASSSGTLDGYTF; cdr3_nt: TGCGCCAGCAGCTCCGGGACCCTGGATGGCTACACCTTC
d_call: NA; j_call: TRBJ2-3; v_call: TRBV7-3; clone_size: NA; cdr3_aa: CASSFSGEGTQYF; cdr3_nt: TGTGCCAGCAGCTTTTCGGGAGAAGGTACGCAGTATTTT
d_call: NA; j_call: TRBJ2-7; v_call: TRBV27; clone_size: many; cdr3_aa: CASSSPAGDSYEQYF; cdr3_nt: TGTGCCAGCAGTTCGCCGGCAGGGGACTCCTACGAGCAGTACTTC
d_call: NA; j_call: TRBJ2-1; v_call: TRBV14; clone_size: NA; cdr3_aa: CASSQQYSSGYNEQFF; cdr3_nt: TGTGCCAGCAGCCAGCAATATAGCTCGGGCTACAATGAGCAGTTCTTC
d_call: TRBD2; j_call: TRBJ2-1; v_call: TRBV5-1; clone_size: NA; cdr3_aa: CASSFTGSSSGRAAGEQFF; cdr3_nt: TGCGCCAGCAGCTTTACAGGGTCCTCTAGCGGGAGGGCCGCGGGTGAGCAGTTCTTC
d_call: NA; j_call: TRBJ1-6; v_call: TRBV6-1; clone_size: NA; cdr3_aa: CASSVAGHHNSPLHF; cdr3_nt: TGTGCCAGCAGTGTAGCGGGACACCATAATTCACCCCTCCACTTT
d_call: NA; j_call: TRBJ1-2; v_call: TRBV9; clone_size: NA; cdr3_aa: CASSDREDYGYTF; cdr3_nt: TGTGCCAGCAGCGACAGGGAGGACTATGGCTACACCTTC
d_call: TRBD2; j_call: TRBJ2-5; v_call: TRBV20-1; clone_size: NA; cdr3_aa: CSARDQTRGSDETQYF; cdr3_nt: TGCAGTGCTAGAGATCAGACTCGCGGGAGTGACGAGACCCAGTACTTC
d_call: TRBD2; j_call: TRBJ2-1; v_call: TRBV27; clone_size: NA; cdr3_aa: CASRLAGGYDEQFF; cdr3_nt: TGTGCCAGCAGACTAGCGGGAGGTTACGATGAGCAGTTCTTC
d_call: NA; j_call: TRBJ2-7; v_call: TRBV15; clone_size: few; cdr3_aa: CATSSDSPGAVSEQYF; cdr3_nt: TGTGCCACCAGCAGCGACTCACCGGGGGCTGTCTCCGAGCAGTACTTC
d_call: TRBD1; j_call: TRBJ2-1; v_call: TRBV6-4; clone_size: NA; cdr3_aa: CASSDSMSGGLPKQFF; cdr3_nt: TGTGCCAGCAGTGACTCGATGTCAGGGGGCTTACCGAAGCAGTTCTTC
d_call: NA; j_call: TRBJ2-7; v_call: TRBV12-3/TRBV12-4; clone_size: NA; cdr3_aa: CASKRTDASYEQYF; cdr3_nt: TGTGCCAGCAAAAGGACGGACGCCTCCTACGAGCAGTACTTC
d_call: TRBD1; j_call: TRBJ1-3; v_call: TRBV29-1; clone_size: once; cdr3_aa: CSVEKGAGGDTIYF; cdr3_nt: TGCAGCGTTGAAAAGGGAGCAGGGGGAGACACCATATATTTT
d_call: TRBD1; j_call: TRBJ1-1; v_call: TRBV3-1; clone_size: NA; cdr3_aa: CASSQTGGQGPWSFF; cdr3_nt: TGTGCCAGCAGCCAAACGGGGGGACAGGGGCCTTGGTCTTTCTTT
d_call: NA; j_call: TRBJ2-4; v_call: TRBV7-9; clone_size: NA; cdr3_aa: CASSPDTPGKNIQYF; cdr3_nt: TGTGCCAGCAGCCCTGACACCCCTGGAAAAAACATTCAGTACTTC
d_call: NA; j_call: TRBJ2-1; v_call: TRBV27; clone_size: NA; cdr3_aa: CASSRWGQGETQFF; cdr3_nt: TGTGCCAGCAGTCGATGGGGGCAAGGAGAGACCCAGTTCTTC
d_call: NA; j_call: TRBJ2-4; v_call: TRBV6-1; clone_size: few; cdr3_aa: CASQGDGGIQYF; cdr3_nt: TGTGCCAGTCAGGGGGACGGGGGCATTCAGTACTTC
d_call: NA; j_call: TRBJ2-3; v_call: TRBV2; clone_size: NA; cdr3_aa: CASSVLYTDTQYF; cdr3_nt: TGTGCCAGCAGTGTTCTCTACACAGATACGCAGTATTTT